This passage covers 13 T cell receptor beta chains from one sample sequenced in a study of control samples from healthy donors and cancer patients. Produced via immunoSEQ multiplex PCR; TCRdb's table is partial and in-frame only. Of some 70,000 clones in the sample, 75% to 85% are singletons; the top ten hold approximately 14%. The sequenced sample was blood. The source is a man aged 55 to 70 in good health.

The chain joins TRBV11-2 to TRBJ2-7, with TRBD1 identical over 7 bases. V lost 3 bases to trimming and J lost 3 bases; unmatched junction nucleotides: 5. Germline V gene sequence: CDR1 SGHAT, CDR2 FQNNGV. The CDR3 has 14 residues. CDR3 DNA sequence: TGTGCCAGCAGCTTCTACAGGGGAGTCTACGAGCAGTACTTC. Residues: CASSFYRGVYEQYF.

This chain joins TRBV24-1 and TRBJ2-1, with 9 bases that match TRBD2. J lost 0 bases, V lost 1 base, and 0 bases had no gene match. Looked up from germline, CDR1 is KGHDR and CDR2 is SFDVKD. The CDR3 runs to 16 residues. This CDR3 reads CATSDLAGGSYNEQFF. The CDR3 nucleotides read TGTGCCACCAGTGATTTAGCGGGAGGCTCCTACAATGAGCAGTTCTTC.

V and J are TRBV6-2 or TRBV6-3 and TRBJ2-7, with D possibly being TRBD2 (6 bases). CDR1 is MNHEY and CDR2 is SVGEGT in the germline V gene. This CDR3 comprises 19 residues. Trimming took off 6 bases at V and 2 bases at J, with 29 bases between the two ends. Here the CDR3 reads CASRPHTATEGAFTYEQYF. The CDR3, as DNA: TGTGCCAGCAGACCTCATACTGCCACGGAGGGAGCGTTCACCTACGAGCAGTACTTC.

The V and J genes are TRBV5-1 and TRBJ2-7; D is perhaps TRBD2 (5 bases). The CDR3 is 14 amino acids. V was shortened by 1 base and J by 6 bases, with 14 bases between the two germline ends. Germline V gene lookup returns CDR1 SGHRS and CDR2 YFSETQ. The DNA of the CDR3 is TGCGCCAGCAGCTTGTCAGTGGGAGACGGCGAGCAGTACTTC. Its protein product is CASSLSVGDGEQYF.

CDR3 DNA sequence: TGTGCCAGCAGTTACGTAGGGACCCAGGCGGAGACCCAGTACTTC. This gives the protein CASSYVGTQAETQYF. J is TRBJ2-5 and V is TRBV6-2 or TRBV6-3, with D perhaps given as TRBD1 or TRBD2 (5 bases each). Germline V gene data show CDR1 as MNHEY and CDR2 as SVGEGT. The CDR3 has 15 amino acids. The V and J ends lost 2 bases and 5 bases respectively, with 15 bases between them.

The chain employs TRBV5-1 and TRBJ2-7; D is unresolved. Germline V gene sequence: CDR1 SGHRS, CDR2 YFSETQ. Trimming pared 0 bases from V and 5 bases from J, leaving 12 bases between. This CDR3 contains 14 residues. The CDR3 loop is CASSLAQPSNEQYF. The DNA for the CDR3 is TGCGCCAGCAGCTTGGCTCAGCCCAGCAACGAGCAGTACTTC.

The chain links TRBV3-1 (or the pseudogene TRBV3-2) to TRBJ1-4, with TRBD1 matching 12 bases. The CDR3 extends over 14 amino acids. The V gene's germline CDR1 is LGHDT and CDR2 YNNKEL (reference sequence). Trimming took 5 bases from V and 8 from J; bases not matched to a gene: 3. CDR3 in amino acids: CASSGGTGGEKLFF. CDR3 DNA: TGTGCCAGCAGCGGTGGGACAGGGGGCGAAAAACTGTTTTTT.

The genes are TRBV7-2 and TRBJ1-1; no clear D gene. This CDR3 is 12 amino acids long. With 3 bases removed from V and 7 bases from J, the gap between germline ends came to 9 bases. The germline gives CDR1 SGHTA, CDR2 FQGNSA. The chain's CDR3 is CASSFGRLEAFF. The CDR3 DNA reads TGTGCCAGCAGCTTTGGAAGACTTGAAGCTTTCTTT.

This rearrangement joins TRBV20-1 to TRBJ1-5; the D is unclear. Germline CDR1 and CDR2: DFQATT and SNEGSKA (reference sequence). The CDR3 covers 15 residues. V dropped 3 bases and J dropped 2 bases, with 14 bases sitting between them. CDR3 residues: CSASADSSGNQPQHF. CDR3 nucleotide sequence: TGCAGTGCTAGTGCGGACTCTTCGGGCAATCAGCCCCAGCATTTT.

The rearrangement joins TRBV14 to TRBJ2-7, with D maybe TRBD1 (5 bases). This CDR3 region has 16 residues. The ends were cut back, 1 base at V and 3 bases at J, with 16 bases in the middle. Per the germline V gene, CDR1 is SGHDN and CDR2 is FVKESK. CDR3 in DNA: TGTGCCAGCAGCCAAGGTCGGCGGCAGGGATACTACGAGCAGTACTTC. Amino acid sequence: CASSQGRRQGYYEQYF. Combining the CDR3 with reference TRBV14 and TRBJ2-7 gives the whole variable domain EAGVTQFPSHSVIEKGQTVTLRCDPISGHDNLYWYRRVMGKEIKFLLHFVKESKQDESGMPNNRFLAERTGGTYSTLKVQPAELEDSGVYFCASSQGRRQGYYEQYFGPGTRLTVT.

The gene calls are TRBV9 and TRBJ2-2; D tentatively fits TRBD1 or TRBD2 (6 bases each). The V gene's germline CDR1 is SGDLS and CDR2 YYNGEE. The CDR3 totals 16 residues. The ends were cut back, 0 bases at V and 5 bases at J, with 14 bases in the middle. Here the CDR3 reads CASSVGGGSGTGELFF. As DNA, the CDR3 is TGTGCCAGCAGCGTAGGAGGGGGGTCGGGTACCGGGGAGCTGTTTTTT. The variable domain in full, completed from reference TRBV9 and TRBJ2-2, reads DSGVTQTPKHLITATGQRVTLRCSPRSGDLSVYWYQQSLDQGLQFLIQYYNGEERAKGNILERFSAQQFPDLHSELNLSSLELGDSALYFCASSVGGGSGTGELFFGEGSRLTVL.

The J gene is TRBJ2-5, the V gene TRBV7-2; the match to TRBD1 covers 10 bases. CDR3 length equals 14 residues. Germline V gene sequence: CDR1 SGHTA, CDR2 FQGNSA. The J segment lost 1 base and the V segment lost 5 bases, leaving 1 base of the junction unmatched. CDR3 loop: CASSRDRGQETQYF. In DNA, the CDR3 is TGTGCCAGCAGCCGGGACAGGGGCCAAGAGACCCAGTACTTC. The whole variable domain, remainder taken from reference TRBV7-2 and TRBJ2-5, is GAGVSQSPSNKVTEKGKDVELRCDPISGHTALYWYRQSLGQGLEFLIYFQGNSAPDKSGLPSDRFSAERTGGSVSTLTIQRTQQEDSAVYLCASSRDRGQETQYFGPGTRLLVL.

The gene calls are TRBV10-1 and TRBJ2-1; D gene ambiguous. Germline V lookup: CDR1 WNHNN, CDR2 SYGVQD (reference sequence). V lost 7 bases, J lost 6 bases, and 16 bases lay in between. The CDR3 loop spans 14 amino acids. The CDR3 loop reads CASTDKSWFNEQFF. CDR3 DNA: TGCGCCAGCACCGATAAAAGTTGGTTCAATGAGCAGTTCTTC.